The clone carrying this TCR beta chain is medium-sized in the sample. Antigen specificity is unknown. Treatment noted: roughly 10-day PBMC culture with coronavirus spike peptide pools or control peptides (ViraFEST assay). The sample originates from a study of vaccination and CD4 T cells after COVID-19. Cultured CD4+ T cell DNA was sequenced using the Oncomine TCR Beta short-read assay. TCRdb independently ran MiXCR on the PCR reads; one entry per CDR3 protein. The sample contains under 20,000 distinct CDR3 sequences, approximately 45% of which appear only once. After removal of 0 bases from V and 0 bases from J, the junction contained 7 bases not matched to a gene. The length of the CDR3 is 17 residues. Germline assignment: CDR1 DFQATT and CDR2 SNEGSKA (reference sequence).

This chain uses TRBV20-1 with TRBJ1-3; TRBD1 matches 8 bases. This clonotype was obtained from a human donor who had recovered from COVID-19. The sequences come from CD4+ T cells from blood, cultured in vitro, collected after SARS-CoV-2 vaccination. The CDR3 region is CSARDPTGDSSGNTIYF. The CDR3 DNA reads TGCAGTGCTAGAGACCCGACAGGGGACTCCTCTGGAAACACCATATATTTT.